This is a list of T cell receptor beta chains from one sample in a study of T cells after yellow fever vaccination. MiXCR was run by TCRdb on the 5' RACE reads, yielding one entry per CDR3 protein. The sample has 500,000 to 650,000 distinct CDR3 sequences; approximately 13% are singletons. The source material was PBMCs, sampled on the day of the yellow fever booster vaccination. Every receptor here comes from a man younger than 45 who received the YFV17D yellow fever vaccine. CDR3s include the opening cysteine and the closing phenylalanine or tryptophan. A D gene is named only where the DNA matches it firmly. Clone size appears in some rows only: once, few, many, or a class for an expanded clone.

>TRBV12-3/TRBV12-4|NA|15|few|TRBJ2-3
CASSLTGMYTDTQYF
TGTGCCAGCAGTTTAACGGGAATGTACACAGATACGCAGTATTTT
>TRBV10-1|NA|12|few|TRBJ2-3
CASSDLVDTQYF
TGCGCCAGCAGTGATCTGGTTGATACGCAGTATTTT
>TRBV20-1|NA|12|NA|TRBJ2-7
CSCGQSSYEQYF
TGCAGTTGCGGACAGTCGTCCTACGAGCAGTACTTC
>TRBV30|NA|13|few|TRBJ1-4
CAWSMGRNEKLFF
TGTGCCTGGAGTATGGGGCGGAACGAAAAACTGTTTTTT
>TRBV7-8|TRBD1|13|NA|TRBJ2-5
CASSLTGGTTQYF
TGTGCCAGCAGCTTAACAGGGGGCACGACCCAGTACTTC
>TRBV20-1|TRBD2|17|NA|TRBJ2-1
CSATHGTGGGLNNEQFF
TGCAGTGCTACCCACGGCACGGGGGGAGGGCTAAACAATGAGCAGTTCTTC
>TRBV29-1|NA|9|few|TRBJ2-4
CSVKNIQYF
TGCAGCGTTAAAAACATTCAGTACTTC
>TRBV12-3/TRBV12-4|TRBD1|15|NA|TRBJ2-3
CASSLASQGADTQYF
TGTGCCAGCAGTTTAGCGAGCCAGGGGGCAGATACGCAGTATTTT
>TRBV7-9|NA|14|many|TRBJ1-4
CASSKDRGGEKLFF
TGTGCCAGCAGCAAGGACAGAGGGGGTGAAAAACTGTTTTTT
>TRBV7-9|NA|13|few|TRBJ2-1
CASIGTNYNEQFF
TGTGCCAGCATTGGGACAAACTACAATGAGCAGTTCTTC
>TRBV12-3/TRBV12-4|NA|12|NA|TRBJ1-2
CASSSGYYGYTF
TGTGCCAGCAGTTCCGGGTACTATGGCTACACCTTC
>TRBV9|NA|14|few|TRBJ1-2
CASSLQTSNYGYTF
TGTGCCAGCAGCCTACAGACGTCTAACTATGGCTACACCTTC
>TRBV7-2|NA|14|NA|TRBJ1-5
CASSLAPGMQPQHF
TGTGCCAGCAGCTTAGCCCCGGGTATGCAGCCCCAGCATTTT
>TRBV20-1|NA|14|NA|TRBJ2-3
CSARDRGTTDTQYF
TGCAGTGCTAGAGATCGGGGGACCACAGATACGCAGTATTTT
>TRBV3-1|NA|17|NA|TRBJ2-1
CASSQESYGAGFYEQFF
TGTGCCAGCAGCCAAGAGAGCTATGGGGCTGGGTTCTATGAGCAGTTCTTC
>TRBV11-1|NA|14|NA|TRBJ2-1
CASSFRRSTNEQFF
TGTGCCAGCAGCTTTAGGCGGTCTACAAATGAGCAGTTCTTC
>TRBV2|TRBD2|17|many|TRBJ2-3
CAITLKLAGGPTDTQYF
TGTGCCATCACGTTGAAGCTAGCGGGAGGCCCCACAGATACGCAGTATTTT
>TRBV7-2|NA|14|NA|TRBJ2-1
CASNTGGASGEQFF
TGTGCCAGCAATACAGGGGGGGCTAGCGGAGAGCAGTTCTTC
>TRBV7-9|TRBD2|14|NA|TRBJ2-1
CAGSSGGGRAGEFF
TGTGCCGGTTCTAGCGGTGGGGGAAGGGCGGGAGAGTTCTTC
>TRBV12-3/TRBV12-4|NA|11|many|TRBJ2-7
CASSFEYEQYF
TGTGCCAGCAGTTTTGAGTACGAGCAGTACTTC
>TRBV4-3|NA|14|many|TRBJ2-2
CASSPTGNTGELFF
TGCGCCAGCAGCCCTACAGGGAACACCGGGGAGCTGTTTTTT
>TRBV18|NA|17|NA|TRBJ1-3
CASSADRPGVSGNTIYF
TGTGCCAGCTCAGCGGACAGACCGGGGGTCTCTGGAAACACCATATATTTT
>TRBV20-1|TRBD2|15|many|TRBJ2-5
CSAERAGGRQETQYF
TGCAGTGCTGAGAGAGCGGGAGGTCGGCAAGAGACCCAGTACTTC
>TRBV27|NA|13|NA|TRBJ2-7
CASSSGVPYEQYF
TGTGCCAGCAGTTCGGGGGTCCCCTACGAGCAGTACTTC
>TRBV12-3/TRBV12-4|TRBD2|17|few|TRBJ2-1
CASSDGLAMVGYNEQFF
TGTGCCAGCAGTGATGGACTAGCGATGGTGGGATACAATGAGCAGTTCTTC
>TRBV7-2|TRBD1|13|NA|TRBJ2-7
CASSSGQFYEQYF
TGTGCCAGCAGCTCGGGACAGTTCTACGAGCAGTACTTC
>TRBV28|NA|15|NA|TRBJ1-5
CASSRYNSLQGSQHF
TGTGCCAGCAGTAGGTACAACAGCCTCCAGGGCTCCCAGCATTTT
>TRBV12-3/TRBV12-4|TRBD1|19|few|TRBJ2-1
CASSLSRRGLTTSYNEQFF
TGTGCCAGCAGTTTGAGCCGTAGGGGGCTAACTACCTCCTACAATGAGCAGTTCTTC
>TRBV20-1|NA|13|NA|TRBJ2-4
CSAIWGAKNIQYF
TGCAGTGCAATATGGGGAGCCAAAAACATTCAGTACTTC
>TRBV28|TRBD1|14|NA|TRBJ1-5
CASRGTGVSRAQHF
TGTGCCAGCAGGGGGACAGGGGTCTCTCGGGCCCAGCATTTT
>TRBV20-1|NA|12|NA|TRBJ2-1
CSGTISYNEQFF
TGCAGTGGAACCATCTCCTACAATGAGCAGTTCTTC
>TRBV19|TRBD1|17|few|TRBJ2-7
CASSPHSLGTASYEQYF
TGTGCCAGTAGTCCTCACTCCCTCGGGACAGCTTCCTACGAGCAGTACTTC
>TRBV5-1|NA|13|many|TRBJ2-5
CASSFSGWETQYF
TGCGCCAGCAGCTTCAGCGGTTGGGAGACCCAGTACTTC
>TRBV3-1|NA|14|few|TRBJ2-2
CASSSHPPVGELFF
TGTGCCAGCAGCTCCCACCCTCCTGTCGGGGAGCTGTTTTTT
>TRBV9|TRBD2|14|many|TRBJ2-7
CASNKWGGEPEQYF
TGTGCCAGCAACAAATGGGGGGGAGAACCCGAGCAGTACTTC
>TRBV7-2|NA|15|few|TRBJ2-7
CASSLYSGDPYEQYF
TGTGCCAGCAGCTTATACTCAGGGGACCCCTACGAGCAGTACTTC
>TRBV20-1|TRBD2|15|NA|TRBJ2-3
CSAEILAERADTQYF
TGCAGTGCTGAGATTCTAGCGGAGCGGGCAGATACGCAGTATTTT
>TRBV7-8|NA|13|NA|TRBJ2-3
CASGDWSTDTQYF
TGTGCCAGCGGTGACTGGAGCACAGATACGCAGTATTTT
>TRBV5-1|TRBD2|14|NA|TRBJ2-1
CAISEREANNEQFF
TGCGCCATCAGTGAGCGGGAGGCCAACAATGAGCAGTTCTTC
>TRBV5-1|TRBD1|15|few|TRBJ2-5
CASSYGDRAPETQYF
TGCGCCAGCAGCTATGGGGACAGAGCCCCAGAGACCCAGTACTTC
>TRBV6-1|TRBD1|16|few|TRBJ2-7
CASSRPSGQGAREQYF
TGTGCCAGCAGTCGCCCCTCGGGACAGGGGGCAAGAGAGCAGTACTTC
>TRBV20-1|NA|17|NA|TRBJ2-1
CCARFPSGLVGYNEQFF
TGCTGTGCTAGGTTCCCAAGCGGCCTAGTCGGGTACAATGAGCAGTTCTTC
>TRBV29-1|NA|10|many|TRBJ2-1
CSGKHNEQFF
TGCAGCGGCAAACACAATGAGCAGTTCTTC
>TRBV6-1|TRBD2|16|few|TRBJ2-7
CASRQGGSGRGYEQYF
TGTGCCAGCAGGCAGGGAGGGAGCGGGAGAGGATACGAGCAGTACTTC
>TRBV4-3|NA|14|NA|TRBJ2-2
CASSHRTNTGELFF
TGCGCCAGCAGCCACAGGACCAACACCGGGGAGCTGTTTTTT
>TRBV19|TRBD2|16|NA|TRBJ2-2
CASSIPRGVNTGELFF
TGTGCCAGTAGTATTCCCCGGGGGGTTAACACCGGGGAGCTGTTTTTT
>TRBV5-8|TRBD2|14|few|TRBJ2-1
CASSLAAGVVEQFF
TGTGCCAGCAGCTTGGCCGCGGGAGTGGTTGAGCAGTTCTTC
>TRBV24-1|TRBD1|16|NA|TRBJ2-3
CATSDPGTGKTDTQYF
TGTGCCACCAGTGATCCGGGGACAGGGAAGACAGATACGCAGTATTTT
>TRBV6-2/TRBV6-3|TRBD1|13|few|TRBJ2-7
CASFGQDSKEQYF
TGTGCCAGCTTTGGACAGGACTCTAAAGAGCAGTACTTC
>TRBV5-4|NA|13|NA|TRBJ2-2
CASTSGNTGELFF
TGTGCCAGCACAAGCGGCAACACCGGGGAGCTGTTTTTT
>TRBV29-1|NA|12|NA|TRBJ1-3
CSVGVGGNTIYF
TGCAGCGTGGGGGTAGGTGGAAACACCATATATTTT
>TRBV4-3|NA|18|many|TRBJ2-4
CASSQDFGFVLAKNIQYF
TGCGCCAGCAGCCAAGATTTCGGGTTCGTGTTAGCCAAAAACATTCAGTACTTC
>TRBV9|NA|12|NA|TRBJ2-6
CASSVAQNVLTF
TGTGCCAGCAGCGTAGCCCAAAACGTCCTGACTTTC
>TRBV12-3/TRBV12-4|NA|13|many|TRBJ2-5
CASSPPGVETQYF
TGTGCCAGCAGTCCGCCGGGAGTCGAGACCCAGTACTTC
>TRBV6-5|NA|12|NA|TRBJ2-7
CASKTGLLEQYF
TGTGCCAGTAAGACAGGCCTCCTCGAGCAGTACTTC
>TRBV24-1|NA|15|few|TRBJ2-3
CATSDPDREEDTQYF
TGTGCCACCAGTGACCCCGACAGGGAGGAAGATACGCAGTATTTT
>TRBV28|NA|18|NA|TRBJ2-4
CASSSRGTGTLRWSIQYF
TGTGCCAGCAGTTCGAGGGGTACCGGGACTCTCCGCTGGAGCATTCAGTACTTC
>TRBV15|TRBD1|16|NA|TRBJ2-7
CATSTSPPGQGREQYF
TGTGCCACCAGCACATCCCCGCCGGGACAGGGGCGAGAGCAGTACTTC